These 12 T cell receptor beta chains originate from one sample sequenced in a study of cytomegalovirus exposure and HLA in healthy donors. The PCR had 60 Vbeta and 13 Jbeta primers. Generated by immunoSEQ multiplex PCR, the TCRdb table keeps only in-frame clones and is missing some. The table lists around 220,000 clones, 75% to 85% of them singletons. Sequencing input: PBMCs. The origin of the receptors is a girl aged 10 to 17 in good health and CMV-seronegative.

This clone was found a few times. The gene calls are TRBV30 and TRBJ1-2; 8 nucleotides line up with TRBD1. This CDR3 spans 12 amino acids. Trimming took 8 bases from V and 7 from J; bases not matched to a gene: 9. The germline CDR1 and CDR2 sequences are GTSNPN and SVGIG (reference sequence). CDR3 amino acids: CASNRGASGYTF. The CDR3, as DNA: TGTGCCAGTAACAGGGGGGCAAGTGGCTACACCTTC.

The chain couples TRBV7-9 to TRBJ2-5; the match to TRBD1 covers 7 bases. Germline values: CDR1 SEHNR, CDR2 FQNEAQ (reference sequence). CDR3 length: 13 residues. J lost 3 bases, V lost 7 bases, and 5 bases had no gene match. For the CDR3, the DNA is TGTGCCAGCAACAGGGGTCGGGAAGAGACCCAGTACTTC. As protein: CASNRGREETQYF. Variable domain in full (rest from reference TRBV7-9 and TRBJ2-5): DTGVSQNPRHKITKRGQNVTFRCDPISEHNRLYWYRQTLGQGPEFLTYFQNEAQLEKSRLLSDRFSAERPKGSFSTLEIQRTEQGDSAMYLCASNRGREETQYFGPGTRLLVL.

This rearrangement joins TRBV18 to TRBJ1-3; D perhaps matches TRBD1 (5 bases). From germline, CDR1 is KGHSH and CDR2 LQKENI. The germline V and J ends were trimmed by 2 bases and 0 bases, with 11 bases remaining between them. CDR3 length: 16 amino acids. CDR3 DNA: TGTGCCAGCTCACCATACAGGACGAGCTCTGGAAACACCATATATTTT. Amino acids: CASSPYRTSSGNTIYF.

Points on this clone: A junction boundary mismatches the germline segment, possibly from a read error. The chain links TRBV2 to TRBJ1-1; 8 positions match TRBD1. The CDR3 length is 12 residues. Germline V gives CDR1 SNHLY, CDR2 FYNNEI. The CDR3 sequence is CASSGRDRHVVF. CDR3 DNA: TGTGCCAGCAGCGGTCGGGACAGGCACGTTGTCTTT.

The chain employs TRBV6-1 and TRBJ2-7; TRBD1 matches at 9 bases. Germline CDR1 MNHNS, CDR2 SASEGT. The V gene end was trimmed by 5 bases and the J gene end by 3 bases; junction bases not matched to a gene: 8. The CDR3 sequence is 15 residues long. CDR3 region: CASSSLGTGLYEQYF. DNA for the CDR3: TGTGCCAGCAGTTCGCTCGGGACAGGGCTCTACGAGCAGTACTTC.

The chain joins TRBV7-9 to TRBJ1-2; D not resolved. V lost 4 bases, J lost 5 bases, and 17 bases lay in between. The CDR3 extends over 15 amino acids. Germline V gives CDR1 SEHNR, CDR2 FQNEAQ (reference sequence). CDR3 region: CASSSKAAAMYGYTF. In nucleotides, the CDR3 is TGTGCCAGCAGCTCAAAGGCGGCGGCTATGTATGGCTACACCTTC.

The V and J genes are TRBV5-6 and TRBJ2-1, with a tentative D call TRBD1 (5 bases). Per the germline V gene, CDR1 is SGHDT and CDR2 is YYEEEE. Trimming stripped 6 bases from V and 5 bases from J, with 21 bases between. The CDR3 has 16 residues. CDR3 nucleotide sequence: TGTGCCAGCACAACCCCACAGGCTCTCAGGAACAATGAGCAGTTCTTC. Its translation is CASTTPQALRNNEQFF. Complete variable domain (other parts from reference TRBV5-6 and TRBJ2-1): DAGVTQSPTHLIKTRGQQVTLRCSPKSGHDTVSWYQQALGQGPQFIFQYYEEEERQRGNFPDRFSGHQFPNYSSELNVNALLLGDSALYLCASTTPQALRNNEQFFGPGTRLTVL.

This chain connects TRBV6-4 to TRBJ2-1, with 10 positions matching TRBD1. Germline CDR1 reads MRHNA; CDR2 reads SNTAGT. J lost 10 bases, V lost 6 bases, and 15 bases had no gene match. The CDR3 is made up of 16 amino acids. In DNA form, the CDR3 reads TGTGCCAGCAGCGGCTCCGGGACAGGGGATCAGGGGGAGCAGTTCTTC. This gives the protein CASSGSGTGDQGEQFF.

The CDR3 coding sequence is TGTGCCTCCCGGGGGTATGAAAAACTGTTTTTT. It codes for CASRGYEKLFF. V is TRBV6-1 and J is TRBJ1-4; D is perhaps TRBD1 (5 bases). This CDR3 is built from 11 residues. V lost 11 bases and J 6 bases, leaving 10 bases between the germline ends. The V gene's germline CDR1 is MNHNS and CDR2 SASEGT.

The chain employs TRBV5-8 and TRBJ1-2, with D perhaps TRBD1 (5 bases). V was cut by 4 bases and J by 4 bases, with 20 bases left in between. The CDR3 runs to 16 residues. Germline loops: CDR1 SGHTS, CDR2 YDEGEE. As DNA, the CDR3 is TGTGCCAGCAGCGTAAGGGACTTCTCAACGAGCTATGGCTACACCTTC. Amino acid sequence: CASSVRDFSTSYGYTF. The whole variable domain, remainder taken from reference TRBV5-8 and TRBJ1-2, is EAGVTQSPTHLIKTRGQQATLRCSPISGHTSVYWYQQALGLGLQFLLWYDEGEERNRGNFPPRFSGRQFPNYSSELNVNALELEDSALYLCASSVRDFSTSYGYTFGSGTRLTVV.

This clone has a handful of counts. The chain links TRBV7-9 to TRBJ2-7; TRBD1 matches at 7 bases. The CDR3 loop spans 12 amino acids. With V trimmed by 4 bases and J by 10 bases, 7 bases remained unmatched. CDR1 and CDR2 from the germline V gene are SEHNR and FQNEAQ (reference sequence). The CDR3 nucleotides read TGTGCCAGCAGCTCGACAGGGCAGCGTCAGTACTTC. Residues: CASSSTGQRQYF. The whole variable domain, remainder taken from reference TRBV7-9 and TRBJ2-7, is DTGVSQNPRHKITKRGQNVTFRCDPISEHNRLYWYRQTLGQGPEFLTYFQNEAQLEKSRLLSDRFSAERPKGSFSTLEIQRTEQGDSAMYLCASSSTGQRQYFGPGTRLTVT.

This sequence joins TRBV28 and TRBJ1-2; 7 bases line up with TRBD1. This CDR3 has 15 residues. Germline V gene sequence: CDR1 MDHEN, CDR2 SYDVKM. V was clipped by 5 bases and J by 2 bases; unmatched bases: 8. The CDR3 DNA sequence: TGTGCCAGCAGTCCCAGGACAGGATTAAACTATGGCTACACCTTC. Encoded protein: CASSPRTGLNYGYTF.